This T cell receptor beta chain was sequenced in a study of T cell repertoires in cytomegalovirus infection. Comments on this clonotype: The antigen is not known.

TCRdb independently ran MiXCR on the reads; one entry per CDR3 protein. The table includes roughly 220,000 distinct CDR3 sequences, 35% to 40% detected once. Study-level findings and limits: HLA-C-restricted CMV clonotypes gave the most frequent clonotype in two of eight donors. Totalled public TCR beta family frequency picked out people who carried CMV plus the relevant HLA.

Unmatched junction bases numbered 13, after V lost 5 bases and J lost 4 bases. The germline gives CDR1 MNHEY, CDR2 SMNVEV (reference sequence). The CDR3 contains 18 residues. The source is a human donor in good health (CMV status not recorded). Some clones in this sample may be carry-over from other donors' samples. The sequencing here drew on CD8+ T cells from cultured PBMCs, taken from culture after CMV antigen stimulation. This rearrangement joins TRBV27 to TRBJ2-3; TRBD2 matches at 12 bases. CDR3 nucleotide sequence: TGTGCCAGCAGTCCCTACTCTAGCGGGAGGGCCCCCCCAGATACGCAGTATTTT. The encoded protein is CASSPYSSGRAPPDTQYF.